A selection of T cell receptor beta chains follows, all from one sample in a study of spatial heterogeneity in lung cancer. TCRdb ran MiXCR on the 5' RACE reads and lists one entry per CDR3 protein. The table includes some 8,000 distinct CDR3 sequences, 4.5% to 6% detected once. The material was PBMCs, obtained at surgery. The receptors were sampled from a male donor with early-stage non-small cell lung cancer. Each CDR3 is given with its conserved first and last residue. A D gene is named only where the DNA matches it firmly.

- | TRBJ2-7 | TRBV10-1 | CASGPVAYEQYF
- | TRBJ2-5 | TRBV19 | CASSIQETQYF
TRBD1 | TRBJ2-1 | TRBV11-2 | CASSLHYGQGAREGEQFF
- | TRBJ2-1 | TRBV12-3/TRBV12-4 | CASSRPQNEQFF
- | TRBJ2-6 | TRBV4-1 | CASSQEVWQGRTGANVLTF
- | TRBJ2-7 | TRBV6-1 | CASSREVSYEQYF
- | TRBJ1-2 | TRBV6-2/TRBV6-3 | CASTDIANYGYTF
TRBD1 | TRBJ2-2 | TRBV18 | CASSPERQGLYTGELFF
- | TRBJ2-3 | TRBV28 | CASSPVRGSTDTQYF
- | TRBJ1-2 | TRBV18 | CASSPSTDRYYGYTF
- | TRBJ2-5 | TRBV5-1 | CASSGLGFRETQYF
- | TRBJ2-7 | TRBV10-3 | CATKDGTGGYEQYF
- | TRBJ2-5 | TRBV29-1 | CSVPTSGADETQYF
- | TRBJ2-7 | TRBV25-1 | CASSADRYEQYF
- | TRBJ2-1 | TRBV4-3 | CASSQAARGPYNEQFF
TRBD1 | TRBJ1-6 | TRBV11-2 | CASSSITQGGYYNSPLHF
TRBD2 | TRBJ2-3 | TRBV6-1 | CASSGLAGGPDTQYF
- | TRBJ1-1 | TRBV5-6 | CASSFLGTEAFF
TRBD2 | TRBJ2-7 | TRBV10-3 | CAISESRQREGPRQYF
- | TRBJ2-7 | TRBV9 | CASSVEGGLAYEQYF
- | TRBJ2-1 | TRBV27 | CASQPSASSYNEQFF
TRBD2 | TRBJ2-7 | TRBV5-1 | CASSPGGFYEQYF
- | TRBJ1-1 | TRBV7-9 | CASSFGGDEAFF
- | TRBJ1-5 | TRBV19 | CASSIPWAANQPQHF
TRBD2 | TRBJ2-1 | TRBV4-1 | CASSPLYSGGSYNEQFF
- | TRBJ2-5 | TRBV11-2 | CASSLEETQYF
TRBD1 | TRBJ1-1 | TRBV7-3 | CASSWYGTANTEAFF
TRBD1 | TRBJ2-7 | TRBV20-1 | CSATPGQGGEQYF
TRBD1 | TRBJ1-1 | TRBV20-1 | CSAGSTGRPFF
TRBD1 | TRBJ1-3 | TRBV5-1 | CASSLKTGGLENTIYF
- | TRBJ2-1 | TRBV7-9 | CASSLSVGRGGSNEQFF
- | TRBJ2-3 | TRBV19 | CAVKTGTTDTQYF
TRBD1 | TRBJ2-3 | TRBV5-1 | CASSLEGTGGVSDTQYF
- | TRBJ2-7 | TRBV12-3/TRBV12-4 | CASSPSDSLRKVYEQYF
- | TRBJ2-7 | TRBV20-1 | CSARQLLTYEQYF
- | TRBJ1-4 | TRBV7-8 | CASSLRDTSTNEKLFF
TRBD1 | TRBJ2-4 | TRBV19 | CASSIGDRANF
TRBD2 | TRBJ2-2 | TRBV28 | CASSLYREAANTGELFF
- | TRBJ2-1 | TRBV6-5 | CASSYSPRGLNNEQFF
- | TRBJ2-7 | TRBV5-5 | CASSSGPARHEQYF
- | TRBJ1-1 | TRBV29-1 | CSGQNFNTEAFF
- | TRBJ1-5 | TRBV23-1 | CASSQSHVPGLNQPQHF
- | TRBJ2-7 | TRBV10-1 | CASSLTPKTEQYF
TRBD1 | TRBJ2-7 | TRBV5-6 | CASSFGTGGRSSYEQYF
TRBD2 | TRBJ2-7 | TRBV6-2/TRBV6-3 | CASRLRGGSYEQYF
- | TRBJ1-1 | TRBV3-1 | CASSQEQGWTEAFF
- | TRBJ1-4 | TRBV15 | CATSRDRGSEKLFF
TRBD1 | TRBJ1-2 | TRBV4-3 | CASSQQAGTVIYGYTF
TRBD2 | TRBJ2-7 | TRBV19 | CASSPGTSVYEQYF
- | TRBJ1-1 | TRBV30 | CAWNRVNTEAFF
TRBD1 | TRBJ2-2 | TRBV20-1 | CSARPGDRGGTGELFF
- | TRBJ2-7 | TRBV9 | CASSVGGNYEQYF
TRBD2 | TRBJ2-3 | TRBV20-1 | CSARDRAGGPFGTDTQYF